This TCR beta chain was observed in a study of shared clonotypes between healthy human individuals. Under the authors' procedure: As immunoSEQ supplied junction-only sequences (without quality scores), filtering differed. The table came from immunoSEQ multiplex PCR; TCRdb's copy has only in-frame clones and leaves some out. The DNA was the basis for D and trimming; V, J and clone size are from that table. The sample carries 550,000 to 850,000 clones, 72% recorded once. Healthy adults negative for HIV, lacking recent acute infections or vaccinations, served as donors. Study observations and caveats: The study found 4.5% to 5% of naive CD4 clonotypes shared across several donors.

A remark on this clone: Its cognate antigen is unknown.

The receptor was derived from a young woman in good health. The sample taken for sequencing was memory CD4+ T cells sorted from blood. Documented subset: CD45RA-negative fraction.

CDR3 in amino acids: CASSPPGTSGLKQYF. The CDR3 region has the DNA TGCGCCAGCAGCCCTCCCGGGACTAGCGGCTTAAAGCAGTATTTT. The chain uses TRBV4-1 and TRBJ2-3; 11 nucleotides match TRBD2. The V and J ends lost 4 bases and 11 bases, in that order; junction bases with no gene match: 11. The length of the CDR3 is 15 residues. The V gene's germline CDR1 is MGHRA and CDR2 YSYEKL.